These 11 T cell receptor beta chains came from one sample sequenced in a study of brain T cells in children with intractable seizures. The assay was immunoSEQ multiplex PCR, and TCRdb's table has in-frame clones only and misses some. The repertoire holds under 150,000 clones, under 95% seen once, with 3.5% to 4% in the top ten. The sequencing used peripheral blood, collected at surgery. The receptors derive from a boy under two years old with hemimegalencephaly and intractable seizures.

The chain recombines TRBV28 with TRBJ1-2, with 9 bases identical to TRBD1. CDR3 length: 16 residues. CDR1 MDHEN and CDR2 SYDVKM come from the germline V gene. V was pared by 5 bases and J by 1 base, with 8 bases of the junction left unmatched. The CDR3 nucleotides are TGTGCCAGCAGTCCGACGACAGGGGGGGGTAACTATGGCTACACCTTC. Protein sequence: CASSPTTGGGNYGYTF.

The chain joins TRBV27 to TRBJ2-3; 9 bases map to TRBD2. The CDR3 totals 15 residues. The germline CDR1 and CDR2 sequences are MNHEY and SMNVEV (reference sequence). Losses at the gene ends were 2 bases for V and 2 bases for J; bases not matched to a gene: 2. CDR3 nucleotides: TGTGCCAGCAGTTTACTAGCGGGGCCCACAGATACGCAGTATTTT. It encodes CASSLLAGPTDTQYF.

The chain uses TRBV6-6 and TRBJ2-7, with 9 bases that match TRBD1. The CDR3 is 15 amino acids. After removal of 0 bases from V and 4 bases from J, the junction contained 4 bases not matched to a gene. Germline CDR1 and CDR2: MNHNY and SVGAGI (reference sequence). CDR3 region: CASSYSAGQGYEQYF. In DNA, the CDR3 is TGTGCCAGCAGTTACTCCGCGGGACAGGGTTACGAGCAGTACTTC.

In its sample, this clone was seen a few times. The J gene is TRBJ1-3, the V gene TRBV18; 8 nucleotides agree with TRBD1. This CDR3 has 15 residues. CDR1 and CDR2 (germline): KGHSH, LQKENI. V gave up 3 bases and J gave up 0 bases; unmatched junction bases: 1. The CDR3 bases are TGTGCCAGCTCACCTACAGGGGGCTCTGGAAACACCATATATTTT. It yields the protein CASSPTGGSGNTIYF.

The CDR3 here is CASSPMPNQPQHF. In nucleotides, the CDR3 is TGTGCCAGCAGCCCTATGCCCAATCAGCCCCAGCATTTT. This chain uses TRBV28 with TRBJ1-5; D call uncertain. V lost 6 bases, J lost 3 bases, and 9 bases lay in between. From germline, CDR1 is MDHEN and CDR2 SYDVKM. The CDR3 is 13 amino acids.

V and J are TRBV9 and TRBJ2-3, with TRBD2 matching over 8 bases. The CDR3 contains 17 residues. V gave up 0 bases and J gave up 4 bases; unmatched junction bases: 10. CDR1 SGDLS and CDR2 YYNGEE come from the germline V gene. The CDR3 DNA reads as TGTGCCAGCAGCGTAGGCGGTGGAGCGGGAGTGGCAGATACGCAGTATTTT. This sequence encodes CASSVGGGAGVADTQYF. Complete variable domain (other parts from reference TRBV9 and TRBJ2-3): DSGVTQTPKHLITATGQRVTLRCSPRSGDLSVYWYQQSLDQGLQFLIQYYNGEERAKGNILERFSAQQFPDLHSELNLSSLELGDSALYFCASSVGGGAGVADTQYFGPGTRLTVL.

The chain joins TRBV28 to TRBJ2-4; no definite D call. Germline CDR1 and CDR2: MDHEN and SYDVKM. Trimming removed 6 bases at V and 6 bases at J, with 12 bases between. This CDR3 is built from 13 residues. CDR3 sequence (DNA): TGTGCCAGCAGATCGGACCTTTCAAACATTCAGTACTTC. Translating it yields CASRSDLSNIQYF.

The chain is built from TRBV12-5 and TRBJ2-7, with D tentatively TRBD1 (5 bases). Per germline, CDR1 LGHNT and CDR2 FRNRAP. The CDR3 is 17 amino acids. Trimming stripped 0 bases from V and 1 base from J, with 16 bases between. The CDR3 spells CASGLVHGHPISYEQYF. The CDR3 coding sequence is TGTGCTAGTGGTTTGGTACACGGACACCCGATATCCTACGAGCAGTACTTC.

This chain uses TRBV11-3 with TRBJ2-7; D unclear. CDR3 length equals 16 residues. The germline V and J ends were trimmed by 2 bases and 4 bases, with 18 bases remaining between them. Per germline, CDR1 SGHNT and CDR2 YENEEA. The CDR3 spells CASSLITAPNPYEQYF. DNA of the CDR3: TGTGCCAGCAGCTTAATTACAGCCCCTAACCCTTACGAGCAGTACTTC. Drawing the rest from reference TRBV11-3 and TRBJ2-7, the complete variable domain is EAGVVQSPRYKIIEKKQPVAFWCNPISGHNTLYWYLQNLGQGPELLIRYENEEAVDDSQLPKDRFSAERLKGVDSTLKIQPAELGDSAVYLCASSLITAPNPYEQYFGPGTRLTVT.

The chain combines TRBV5-1 with TRBJ2-1, with 12 bases identical to TRBD2. CDR3 length equals 18 residues. Trimming removed 0 bases from V and 3 bases from J; junction bases left unmatched: 7. The germline CDR1 and CDR2 sequences are SGHRS and YFSETQ. This chain's CDR3 is CASSLGRTSGTYYNEQFF. The CDR3 DNA reads TGCGCCAGCAGCTTGGGAAGGACTAGCGGGACATACTACAATGAGCAGTTCTTC.

The genes are TRBV4-2 and TRBJ2-1, with TRBD2 as a possible D gene (7 bases). This CDR3 is built from 17 residues. V lost 4 bases and J lost 5, with 21 bases in between. Germline lookup yields CDR1 LGHNA and CDR2 YNFKEQ. CDR3 coding DNA: TGTGCCAGCAGCCTGGGGGGGGGCGGGAGTGACCACAATGAGCAGTTCTTC. Protein product: CASSLGGGGSDHNEQFF.